Listed here is a single T cell receptor beta chain. This sample is drawn from a study of blood T cell repertoires in COVID-19. Study at large: Spain, Italy and the United States supplied samples that represented acute and convalescent COVID-19. The cDNA or gDNA used as material had been derived from T cells, B-cell-depleted T cells, or PBMCs.

CDR3 length: 14 residues. V dropped 1 base and J dropped 6; count of bases not matched to a gene: 2. Per the germline V gene, CDR1 is SGHVS and CDR2 is FQNEAQ. Everyone who took part was roughly 18 to 89 years old, and they came from 20 to 25 US areas. TCRdb keeps only in-frame clones here, not all; method: immunoSEQ multiplex PCR. The data contain around 200,000 clones, roughly 88% of them singletons. This TCR was recovered from a man aged 35-49 years with acute COVID-19. The chain uses TRBV7-8 and TRBJ2-1; 8 bases are shared with TRBD2. Sample: PBMCs or T cells enriched from blood (not recorded which). The CDR3 loop is CASSLELAGNEQFF. Written as DNA, the CDR3 is TGTGCCAGCAGCTTAGAGCTAGCGGGCAATGAGCAGTTCTTC.